These T cell receptor beta chains were read from a single sample in a study of shared clonotypes between healthy human individuals. Using immunoSEQ multiplex PCR, the repertoire was profiled, and TCRdb retains in-frame clones only, with some absent. The data contain about 2.1 million clones, 85% to 95% of them seen just once; the ten biggest clones take up 1.5% to 2%. The sample was naive CD8+ T cells from PBMCs. The receptor set was obtained from a young man in good health. Some clones in this sample may be carry-over from other donors' samples. Each CDR3 is given with its conserved first and last residue. Each record gives: clone size, D gene, J gene, V gene, CDR3 DNA, CDR3 protein. The D gene is left open where the match is weak. Size is omitted from some rows. Given values are once, few, many or a class for expanded clones.

-,-,TRBJ1-4,TRBV9,TGTGCCAGCAGCGTAGACTCAGCAAATGAAAAACTGTTTTTT,CASSVDSANEKLFF
-,-,TRBJ2-5,TRBV9,TGTGCCAGCAGCGTAGGTGGTGGCGGAGGACCCCAAGAGACCCAGTACTTC,CASSVGGGGGPQETQYF
few,-,TRBJ1-1,TRBV13,TGTGCCAGCAGTAGAGGGGTGGGGAACACTGAAGCTTTCTTT,CASSRGVGNTEAFF
-,TRBD2,TRBJ2-1,TRBV11-3,TGTGCCAGCAGCCAGGGACTAGCGAAAAACAATGAGCAGTTCTTC,CASSQGLAKNNEQFF
-,-,TRBJ2-7,TRBV19,TGTGCCAGTGGGAATAGTATCCACGAGCAGTACTTC,CASGNSIHEQYF
-,TRBD1,TRBJ1-2,TRBV29-1,TGCAGCGCCCAAGGGGGCGCGTTAAATGGCTACACCTTC,CSAQGGALNGYTF
-,-,TRBJ2-2,TRBV7-3,TGTGCCAGCAAATCGAACACCGGGGAGCTGTTTTTT,CASKSNTGELFF
-,-,TRBJ1-5,TRBV2,TGTGCCAGCAGTGAAATCGTGGGGGCCGCTCAGCCCCAGCATTTT,CASSEIVGAAQPQHF
-,-,TRBJ2-7,TRBV27,TGTGCCAGCAGTTTGTCACAGCCCTACGAGCAGTACTTC,CASSLSQPYEQYF
-,-,TRBJ2-3,TRBV27,TGTGCCAGCATCCCCGATCTATCGGGGACAGATACGCAGTATTTT,CASIPDLSGTDTQYF
-,-,TRBJ1-3,TRBV9,TGTGCCAGCAGCGTAGGAGGAAGCTCTGGAAACACCATATATTTT,CASSVGGSSGNTIYF
-,-,TRBJ2-7,TRBV19,TGTGCCAGTAGTATAACCGGGACCTACGAGCAGTACTTC,CASSITGTYEQYF
-,-,TRBJ1-1,TRBV7-2,TGTGCCAGCAGCTTATGGTCCGCTGAAGCTTTCTTT,CASSLWSAEAFF
-,-,TRBJ2-7,TRBV14,TGTGCCAGCAGCCCGTATACGACGACTGCCCAGGGCGAGCAGTACTTC,CASSPYTTTAQGEQYF
-,TRBD2,TRBJ2-3,TRBV2,TGTGCCAGCAGTGCGACCTCTGGGACTAGCGGGAGGACAGATACGCAGTATTTT,CASSATSGTSGRTDTQYF
once,-,TRBJ1-5,TRBV7-9,TGTGCCAGCAGCTTCGGGGAGGTCGAGAATCAGCCCCAGCATTTT,CASSFGEVENQPQHF
-,-,TRBJ1-4,TRBV29-1,TGCAGCGTTGAAGACCCACGGAGCGATGAAAAACTGTTTTTT,CSVEDPRSDEKLFF
-,TRBD2,TRBJ2-1,TRBV7-6,TGTGCCAGCAGCCAACGTCCCTCTCTTGGACTAGCGGGACCCGATGAGCAGTTCTTC,CASSQRPSLGLAGPDEQFF
-,TRBD1,TRBJ2-4,TRBV5-1,TGCGCCAGCAGCTTCTCGGGACAGTCGGAGGCCAAAAACATTCAGTACTTC,CASSFSGQSEAKNIQYF
-,-,TRBJ1-1,TRBV19,TGTGCCAGTAGTATTCCGGGATGGAAAACTGAAGCTTTCTTT,CASSIPGWKTEAFF
-,TRBD2,TRBJ2-1,TRBV11-2,TGTGCCAGCAGCCCAAGCGGGAGTACCTTCTTC,CASSPSGSTFF
once,-,TRBJ1-2,TRBV29-1,TGCAGCGTTTTAGGGACCGAACCGCCGACTAACTATGGCTACACCTTC,CSVLGTEPPTNYGYTF
-,-,TRBJ1-3,TRBV6-5,TGTGCCAGCAGTTACGGCTACGGGGAAAACACCATATATTTT,CASSYGYGENTIYF
-,-,TRBJ2-7,TRBV27,TGTGCCAGCAGTTTATCGATGGGGACACCCTACGAGCAGTACTTC,CASSLSMGTPYEQYF
-,TRBD2,TRBJ2-3,TRBV7-9,TGTGCCAGCCCAGGTGGGCTAGCGGGAGCCGCAGATACGCAGTATTTT,CASPGGLAGAADTQYF
-,-,TRBJ2-2,TRBV11-1,TGTGCCAGCAGCTTAAGCAATGGGGAGCTGTTTTTT,CASSLSNGELFF
-,-,TRBJ2-5,TRBV5-1,TGCGCCAGCAGCTTGGACCAAGCGGAGACCCAGTACTTC,CASSLDQAETQYF
-,-,TRBJ2-3,TRBV19,TGTGCCAGTAGTATCCGGTGGACAGTCAGCACAGATACGCAGTATTTT,CASSIRWTVSTDTQYF
-,TRBD2,TRBJ2-1,TRBV27,TGTGCCAGCAGTCCAACCCTAGGACTAGCGGGAGAGAGGCAGTTCTTC,CASSPTLGLAGERQFF
-,-,TRBJ2-5,TRBV19,TGTGCCAGTATGAACAGGGAAGAGACCCAGTACTTC,CASMNREETQYF
-,-,TRBJ2-7,TRBV27,TGTGCCAGCAGTTTAGGTGGACCCAATTCCTACGAGCAGTACTTC,CASSLGGPNSYEQYF
-,TRBD1,TRBJ2-7,TRBV28,TGTGCCAGCAGTTTTAGGGGGACAGGGGAGCACGAGCAGTACTTC,CASSFRGTGEHEQYF
-,-,TRBJ1-4,TRBV7-9,TGTGCCAGCAGCTTATTCGACGGGGGCAGTACTAATGAAAAACTGTTTTTT,CASSLFDGGSTNEKLFF
once,TRBD1,TRBJ1-2,TRBV4-3,TGCGCCAGCAGCCAAGATACAGGGGGCTATGGCTACACCTTC,CASSQDTGGYGYTF
-,-,TRBJ2-1,TRBV19,TGTGCCAGCAAGGGGGAAGGGGGCTCCTACAATGAGCAGTTCTTC,CASKGEGGSYNEQFF
once,-,TRBJ1-4,TRBV6-6,TGTGCCAGCAGTTATAAGCAGGGAGGCAGTAATGAAAAACTGTTTTTT,CASSYKQGGSNEKLFF
-,-,TRBJ2-3,TRBV21-1,TGTGCCAGCAGCGCAAGGACAGGGCCGGCCCATACGCAGTATTTT,CASSARTGPAHTQYF
-,TRBD1,TRBJ2-5,TRBV5-6,TGTGCCAGCAGCTTCGGGACAGGGGAAGAGACCCAGTACTTC,CASSFGTGEETQYF
-,-,TRBJ2-3,TRBV28,TGTGCCACATCGGATGGGGTCGCCTCGGATACGCAGTATTTT,CATSDGVASDTQYF
once,TRBD2,TRBJ2-3,TRBV28,TGTGCCAGCAGTCCCGGGGGGTTTAGCACAGATACGCAGTATTTT,CASSPGGFSTDTQYF
-,-,TRBJ2-1,TRBV19,TGTGCCAGTAGTATTTTATACAGGGTAAACAATGAGCAGTTCTTC,CASSILYRVNNEQFF
-,-,TRBJ1-5,TRBV28,TGTGCCAGCAGTTTAATGCGAGACCGGGATCAGCCCCAGCATTTT,CASSLMRDRDQPQHF
-,TRBD1,TRBJ1-2,TRBV28,TGTGCCAGCAGGAAGACAGGGAGCTATGGCTACACCTTC,CASRKTGSYGYTF
few,-,TRBJ1-5,TRBV4-3,TGCGCCAGCAGCCAATGGCTCACCAATCAGCCCCAGCATTTT,CASSQWLTNQPQHF
-,-,TRBJ2-7,TRBV5-1,TGCGCCAGCAGCTCTACTCCCGCCTACGAGCAGTACTTC,CASSSTPAYEQYF
-,TRBD1,TRBJ1-5,TRBV27,TGTGCCAGCACTCCCCACAGGGGAAGCAATCAGCCCCAGCATTTT,CASTPHRGSNQPQHF
-,-,TRBJ1-1,TRBV27,TGTGCCACCCCGTCGGGGCGGCCCGCGGGGACTGAAGCTTTCTTT,CATPSGRPAGTEAFF
-,-,TRBJ1-1,TRBV6-1,TGTGCCAGCAGTCCCGGAGGAACCCTTGAAGCTTTCTTT,CASSPGGTLEAFF
few,-,TRBJ1-2,TRBV6-5,TGTGCCAGCAGTTACTCGACCGCCTATGGCTACACCTTC,CASSYSTAYGYTF
-,-,TRBJ2-1,TRBV7-3,TGTGCCAGCAGCTTAGGGTTTGGGGGACCAAACAATGAGCAGTTCTTC,CASSLGFGGPNNEQFF
-,-,TRBJ1-2,TRBV6-5,TGTGCCAGCAGTTACGGAGTCGGGGGCGGATATGGCTACACCTTC,CASSYGVGGGYGYTF
once,-,TRBJ1-3,TRBV18,TGTGCCAGCTCACAGGACTCTGGAAACACCATATATTTT,CASSQDSGNTIYF